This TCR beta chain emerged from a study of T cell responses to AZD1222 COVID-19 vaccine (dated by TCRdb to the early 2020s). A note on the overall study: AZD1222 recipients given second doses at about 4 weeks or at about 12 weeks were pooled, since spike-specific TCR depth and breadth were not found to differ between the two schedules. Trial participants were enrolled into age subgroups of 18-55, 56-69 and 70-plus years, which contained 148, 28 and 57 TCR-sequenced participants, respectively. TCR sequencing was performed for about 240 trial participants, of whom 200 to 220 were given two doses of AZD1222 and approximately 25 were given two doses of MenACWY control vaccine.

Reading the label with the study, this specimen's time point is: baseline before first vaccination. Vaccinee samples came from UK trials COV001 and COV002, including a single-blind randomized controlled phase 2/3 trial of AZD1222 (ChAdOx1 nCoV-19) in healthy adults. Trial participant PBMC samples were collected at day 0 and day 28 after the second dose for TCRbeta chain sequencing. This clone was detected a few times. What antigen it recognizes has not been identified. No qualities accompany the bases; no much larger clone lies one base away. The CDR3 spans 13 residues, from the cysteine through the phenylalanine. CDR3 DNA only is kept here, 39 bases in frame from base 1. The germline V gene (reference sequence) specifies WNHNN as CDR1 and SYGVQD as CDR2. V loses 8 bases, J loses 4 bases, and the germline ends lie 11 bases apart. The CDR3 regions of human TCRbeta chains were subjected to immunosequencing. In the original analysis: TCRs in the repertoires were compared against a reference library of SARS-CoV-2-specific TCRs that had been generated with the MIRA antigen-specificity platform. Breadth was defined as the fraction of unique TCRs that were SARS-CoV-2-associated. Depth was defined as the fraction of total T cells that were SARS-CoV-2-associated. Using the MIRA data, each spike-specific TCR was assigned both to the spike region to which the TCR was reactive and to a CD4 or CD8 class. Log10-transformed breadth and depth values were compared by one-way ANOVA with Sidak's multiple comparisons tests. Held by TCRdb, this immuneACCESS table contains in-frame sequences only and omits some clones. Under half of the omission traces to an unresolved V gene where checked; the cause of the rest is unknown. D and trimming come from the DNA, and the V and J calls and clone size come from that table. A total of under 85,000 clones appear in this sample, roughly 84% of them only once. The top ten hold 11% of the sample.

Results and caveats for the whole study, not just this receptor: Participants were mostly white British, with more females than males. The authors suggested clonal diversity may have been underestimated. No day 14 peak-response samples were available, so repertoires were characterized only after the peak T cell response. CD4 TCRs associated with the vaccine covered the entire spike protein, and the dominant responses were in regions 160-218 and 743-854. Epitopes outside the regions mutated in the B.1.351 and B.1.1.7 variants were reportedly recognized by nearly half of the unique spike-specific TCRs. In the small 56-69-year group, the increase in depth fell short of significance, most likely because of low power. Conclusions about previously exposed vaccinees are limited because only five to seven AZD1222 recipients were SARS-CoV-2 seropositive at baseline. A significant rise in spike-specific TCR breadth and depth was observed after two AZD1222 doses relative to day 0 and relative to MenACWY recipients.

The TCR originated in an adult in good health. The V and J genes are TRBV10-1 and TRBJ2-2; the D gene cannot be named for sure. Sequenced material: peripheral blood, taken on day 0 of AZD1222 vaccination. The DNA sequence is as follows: TGCGCCAGCTCGAAAGGAGCCACCGGGGAGCTGTTTTTT. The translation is CASSKGATGELFF.